Each of the 27 T cell receptor beta chains below was sequenced from the same sample in a study of blood T cell repertoires in COVID-19. Sequencing used immunoSEQ multiplex PCR; TCRdb keeps in-frame clones, though not all of them. The sample has approximately 200,000 clones, about 79% seen once; the top ten hold under 1.5%. The sample was PBMCs or T cells enriched from blood (not recorded which). These receptors were taken from a woman in her forties with acute COVID-19.

The chain joins TRBV7-3 to TRBJ2-2; weak D call: TRBD1 (5 bases). Germline V gives CDR1 SGHTA, CDR2 FQGTGA. The CDR3 extends over 14 amino acids. The V end was cut by 6 bases, the J end by 2 bases, with 10 bases between. CDR3 sequence (DNA): TGTGCCAGCAGGTTTGGGGCAAACACCGGGGAGCTGTTTTTT. It translates to CASRFGANTGELFF.

This clone has only one observation. V gene TRBV21-1 combines with J gene TRBJ2-2; the table gives TRBD2 as D, unverified against the DNA. TRBV21-1 is given as a pseudogene. This CDR3 is built from 12 residues. CDR3 bases: TGTGCCATCCACCGGGGGACCGGGGAGCTGTTTTTT. Protein product: CAIHRGTGELFF.

This clone came up once. CDR3 region: CASSLGEGREKNIQYF. The CDR3 DNA reads TGCGCCAGCAGCTTGGGTGAGGGAAGGGAAAAAAACATTCAGTACTTC. The V gene is TRBV5-1, the J gene TRBJ2-4; D might be TRBD2 (5 bases). CDR3 length: 16 amino acids. V lost 0 bases, J lost 4 bases, and 14 bases lay in between. Germline CDR1 SGHRS, CDR2 YFSETQ.

The chain combines TRBV6-1 with TRBJ1-2; maybe TRBD1 (5 bases). Germline V lookup: CDR1 MNHNS, CDR2 SASEGT. V was clipped by 3 bases and J by 7 bases, with 12 bases between them. There are 13 residues in the CDR3. In DNA, the CDR3 is TGTGCCAGCAGTGACCAGGGTCCGGGTGGCTACACCTTC. Translated, it gives CASSDQGPGGYTF.

The rearrangement uses TRBV25-1 and TRBJ1-2; 8 bases map to TRBD1. CDR3 length: 14 residues. V dropped 3 bases and J dropped 8; count of bases not matched to a gene: 8. The V gene's germline CDR1 is MGHDK and CDR2 SYGVNS. CDR3 loop: CASSDYRTGRGYTF. The CDR3 nucleotides are TGTGCCAGCAGTGATTACAGGACAGGGCGCGGCTACACCTTC.

The rearrangement uses TRBV6-5 and TRBJ1-1; 7 nucleotides align to TRBD1. Trimming cost V 0 bases and J 6 bases; bases outside gene matches: 7. Germline V gives CDR1 MNHEY, CDR2 SVGAGI. This CDR3 has 15 residues. CDR3 sequence reads: CASSYSVTGLAEAFF. For the CDR3, the DNA is TGTGCCAGCAGTTACTCAGTGACAGGGTTAGCTGAAGCTTTCTTT.

V is TRBV11-2 and J is TRBJ1-2; 10 bases align to TRBD1. The CDR3 is made up of 15 amino acids. Unmatched junction bases numbered 5, after V lost 3 bases and J lost 4 bases. Germline CDR1 SGHAT, CDR2 FQNNGV. The CDR3 bases are TGTGCCAGCAGCTTTGACAGGGGGCGCCTCTATGGCTACACCTTC. Protein product: CASSFDRGRLYGYTF.

This sequence joins TRBV7-9 and TRBJ2-3; the D gene is possibly TRBD2 (6 bases). Per germline, CDR1 SEHNR and CDR2 FQNEAQ (reference sequence). CDR3 size: 14 residues. Trimming shortened V by 5 bases and J by 1 base, and 10 bases separated the two germline ends. CDR3 in DNA: TGTGCCAGCAGCCCGGGACTGGGCACAGATACGCAGTATTTT. Amino acids: CASSPGLGTDTQYF.

V is TRBV7-4 and J is TRBJ2-7, with D unresolved. This CDR3 contains 14 residues. Germline V gene lookup returns CDR1 SGHVT and CDR2 SQSDAQ. The ends were cut back, 7 bases at V and 5 bases at J, with 18 bases in the middle. CDR3 in DNA: TGTGCCAGCACCTTGCGTGCGGCCCGAGACGAGCAGTACTTC. This encodes CASTLRAARDEQYF.

This sequence joins TRBV19 and TRBJ2-7; the match to TRBD2 covers 13 bases. The germline V gene encodes CDR1 LNHDA and CDR2 SQIVND (reference sequence). The CDR3 is made up of 16 amino acids. V trimming: 2 bases; J trimming: 9 bases; junction bases outside the gene matches: 10. The CDR3 reads CASSITGTSGADGQYF. The CDR3 DNA reads TGTGCCAGTAGTATAACCGGGACTAGCGGGGCCGACGGGCAGTACTTC.

The CDR3 DNA reads TGTGCCAGCAGTTACGGACAGGGGGGATACGAGCAGTACTTC. Translated, it gives CASSYGQGGYEQYF. The chain employs TRBV27 and TRBJ2-7; TRBD1 matches at 10 bases. The germline V gene has CDR1 MNHEY and CDR2 SMNVEV (reference sequence). V shed 4 bases and J 4 bases; nucleotides not matched to a gene: 4. The CDR3 has 14 residues.

The rearrangement joins TRBV2 to TRBJ2-2; maybe TRBD1 (6 bases). Germline V gene data show CDR1 as SNHLY and CDR2 as FYNNEI. The CDR3 is 14 amino acids. The V end was cut by 4 bases, the J end by 5 bases, with 11 bases between. The CDR3 DNA reads TGTGCCAGCAGTGCAGGGGCGCGGACCGGGGAGCTGTTTTTT. This sequence encodes CASSAGARTGELFF.

The gene calls are TRBV20-1 and TRBJ2-1, with 11 bases matching TRBD2. The V segment lost 3 bases and the J segment 4 bases; nucleotides outside the gene matches: 2. Germline loops: CDR1 DFQATT, CDR2 SNEGSKA (reference sequence). This CDR3 region has 14 residues. The CDR3 is CSASLAGGYNEQFF. The CDR3 region has the DNA TGCAGTGCTAGTCTAGCGGGAGGTTACAATGAGCAGTTCTTC.

Regarding this clone: In the same sample, other DNA sequences code for this CDR3. For the CDR3, the DNA is TGTGCCAGTAGTATTCGAGACACTGAAGCTTTCTTT. This encodes CASSIRDTEAFF. The rearrangement joins TRBV19 to TRBJ1-1; D not certain. There are 12 residues in the CDR3. In germline, CDR1 is LNHDA, CDR2 SQIVND (reference sequence). V lost 3 bases, J lost 3 bases, and 5 bases lay in between.

The chain uses TRBV2 and TRBJ2-5; 7 positions agree with TRBD1. Per germline, CDR1 SNHLY and CDR2 FYNNEI. There are 14 residues in the CDR3. V trimming: 5 bases; J trimming: 1 base; junction bases outside the gene matches: 4. The CDR3 DNA follows: TGTGCCAGCAGTCCCGGGGACAGCCAAGAGACCCAGTACTTC. Translation gives CASSPGDSQETQYF.

This chain connects TRBV27 to TRBJ2-2; possible D gene TRBD1, 7 bases. The V end lost 5 bases, the J end lost 1 base, and 14 bases lay between the germline ends. The CDR3 runs to 16 residues. Germline CDR1 and CDR2: MNHEY and SMNVEV (reference sequence). This CDR3 reads CASSLHRGLNTGELFF. CDR3 in DNA: TGTGCCAGCAGTCTCCACAGGGGACTGAACACCGGGGAGCTGTTTTTT.

J is TRBJ2-2 and V is TRBV30; TRBD1 aligns across 8 bases. This CDR3 is 13 amino acids long. V was clipped by 0 bases and J by 6 bases; unmatched bases: 0. Germline V gene sequence: CDR1 GTSNPN, CDR2 SVGIG (reference sequence). CDR3 coding DNA: TGTGCCTGGAGTGTACAGGGGGCCGGGGAGCTGTTTTTT. This sequence encodes CAWSVQGAGELFF.

The chain carries TRBV5-1 and TRBJ1-4; 9 nucleotides line up with TRBD1. The germline gives CDR1 SGHRS, CDR2 YFSETQ. The CDR3 extends over 16 amino acids. V dropped 4 bases and J dropped 10; count of bases not matched to a gene: 14. CDR3 in amino acids: CASSAERPTGGGKLFF. CDR3 DNA: TGCGCCAGCAGCGCAGAACGTCCTACAGGGGGCGGAAAACTGTTTTTT.

The rearrangement uses TRBV27 and TRBJ1-2; a possible D gene is TRBD1 (6 bases). Germline V gives CDR1 MNHEY, CDR2 SMNVEV (reference sequence). The CDR3 totals 18 residues. Trimming removed 6 bases from V and 8 bases from J, with 31 bases in between. The CDR3, as DNA: TGTGCCAGCAGCTCAAGGTGGGTCAGGGGACACACAGTTGAAGGCTACACCTTC. Translated, it gives CASSSRWVRGHTVEGYTF.

This clone was counted only a few times. CDR3 nucleotide sequence: TGTGCCAGCAGTCTGAGAAGAACTGAAGCTTTCTTT. Translation gives CASSLRRTEAFF. The genes are TRBV12-3 or TRBV12-4 and TRBJ1-1; no reliable D call. Trimming took off 5 bases at V and 5 bases at J, with 9 bases between the two ends. The CDR3 is made up of 12 amino acids.

The chain uses TRBV18 and TRBJ2-3; 10 positions agree with TRBD2. The V and J ends lost 3 bases and 3 bases, in that order; junction bases with no gene match: 12. The CDR3 consists of 18 residues. Germline CDR1 reads KGHSH; CDR2 reads LQKENI. The CDR3 loop is CASSPRSVLAGLTDTQYF. As DNA, the CDR3 is TGTGCCAGCTCACCTCGCTCCGTACTAGCGGGGTTAACAGATACGCAGTATTTT.

V usage is TRBV27 and J usage is TRBJ1-4; D is unresolved. The CDR3 contains 13 residues. CDR1 MNHEY and CDR2 SMNVEV come from the germline V gene (reference sequence). The germline V and J ends were trimmed by 8 bases and 6 bases, with 13 bases remaining between them. CDR3 region: CASRGGADEKLFF. Here the CDR3 DNA reads TGTGCCAGCCGTGGCGGAGCCGATGAAAAACTGTTTTTT.

V is TRBV19 and J is TRBJ1-2, with D tentatively TRBD1 (6 bases). In germline, CDR1 is LNHDA, CDR2 SQIVND (reference sequence). The CDR3 length is 13 residues. Deletions cut 3 bases from V and 6 bases from J, with 11 bases between. The CDR3 here is CASSILGADGYTF. CDR3 in DNA: TGTGCCAGTAGTATTTTGGGGGCCGATGGCTACACCTTC.

The V call is TRBV12-3 or TRBV12-4, the J call TRBJ2-7; D may be TRBD1 (5 bases). This CDR3 is built from 13 residues. The ends were cut back, 5 bases at V and 3 bases at J, with 11 bases in the middle. The CDR3 here is CASSRREGYEQYF. The CDR3 DNA follows: TGTGCCAGCAGTCGCAGGGAAGGCTACGAGCAGTACTTC.

The V gene is TRBV5-1, the J gene TRBJ1-3, with D tentatively TRBD1 (6 bases). Trimming took 5 bases from V and 1 from J, leaving 13 bases between them. This CDR3 has 15 amino acids. CDR1 and CDR2 from the germline V gene are SGHRS and YFSETQ. CDR3 sequence: CASSVQGNSGNTIYF. In DNA form, the CDR3 reads TGCGCCAGCAGTGTACAGGGCAATTCTGGAAACACCATATATTTT.

The rearrangement links TRBV4-2 to TRBJ2-5; 10 positions match TRBD2. The CDR3 is 16 residues long. CDR1 is LGHNA, CDR2 YNFKEQ, per germline. V dropped 2 bases and J dropped 1; count of bases not matched to a gene: 4. CDR3 residues: CASSQKLAGGQETQYF. CDR3 DNA: TGTGCCAGCAGCCAAAAATTAGCGGGGGGCCAAGAGACCCAGTACTTC.

A few counts support this clone. This chain links TRBV30 with TRBJ1-5; D call uncertain. The CDR3 spans 11 residues. Between the trimmed V and J ends, which lost 0 bases and 8 bases, there was a span of 5 bases. CDR1 GTSNPN and CDR2 SVGIG come from the germline V gene (reference sequence). The CDR3 is CAWSVGEPQHF. The CDR3 DNA sequence: TGTGCCTGGAGTGTAGGAGAGCCCCAGCATTTT.